The present entry profiles one T cell receptor beta chain with its context. This specimen comes from a study of blood T cell repertoires in COVID-19. Across the study: COVID-19 samples collected from the United States, Italy and Spain covered acute and convalescent phases. PBMCs, B-cell-depleted T cells, or T cells provided the cDNA or gDNA that made up the material.

Methods used by the authors: Reference gene primer amplification yielded estimated nucleated cell counts. Some clones are missing from TCRdb's copy, which holds only in-frame ones; the method was immunoSEQ multiplex PCR. The V and J calls and clone size are taken from that table; D and trimming were inferred from the DNA. The sample has 250,000 or so clones, roughly 88% seen once. Germline loops: CDR1 LGHNA, CDR2 YSLEER. V lost 1 base, J lost 3 bases, and 16 bases lay in between. The CDR3 has 16 residues. The sample taken for sequencing was peripheral blood. This receptor was taken from a man between 35 and 55 years old who had recovered from COVID-19. The V call is TRBV4-3, the J call TRBJ2-7, with D maybe TRBD1 (6 bases). The chain's CDR3 is CASSQAISAGDYEQYF. CDR3 nucleotides: TGCGCCAGCAGCCAAGCGATCAGCGCAGGGGACTACGAGCAGTACTTC.